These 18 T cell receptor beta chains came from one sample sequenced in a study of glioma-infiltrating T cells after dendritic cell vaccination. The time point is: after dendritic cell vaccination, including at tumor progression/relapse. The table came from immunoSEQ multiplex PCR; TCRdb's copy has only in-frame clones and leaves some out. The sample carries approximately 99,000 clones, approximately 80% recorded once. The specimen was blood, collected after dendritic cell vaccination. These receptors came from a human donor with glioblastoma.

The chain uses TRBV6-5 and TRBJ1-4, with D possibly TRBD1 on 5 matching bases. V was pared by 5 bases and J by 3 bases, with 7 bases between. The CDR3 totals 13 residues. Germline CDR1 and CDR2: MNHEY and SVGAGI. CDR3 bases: TGTGCCAGCAGTACGGGGGCTAATGAAAAACTGTTTTTT. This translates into CASSTGANEKLFF.

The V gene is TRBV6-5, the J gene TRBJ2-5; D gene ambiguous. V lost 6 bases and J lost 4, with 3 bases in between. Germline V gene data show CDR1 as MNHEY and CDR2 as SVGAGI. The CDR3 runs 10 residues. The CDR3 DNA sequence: TGTGCCAGCAGCTCAGAGACCCAGTACTTC. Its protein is CASSSETQYF.

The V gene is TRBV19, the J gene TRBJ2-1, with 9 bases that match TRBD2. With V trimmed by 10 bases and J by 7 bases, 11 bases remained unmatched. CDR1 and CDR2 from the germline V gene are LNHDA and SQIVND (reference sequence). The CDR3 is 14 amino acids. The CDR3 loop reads CATTPAGGWNEQFF. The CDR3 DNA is TGTGCCACCACACCGGCGGGGGGGTGGAATGAGCAGTTCTTC.

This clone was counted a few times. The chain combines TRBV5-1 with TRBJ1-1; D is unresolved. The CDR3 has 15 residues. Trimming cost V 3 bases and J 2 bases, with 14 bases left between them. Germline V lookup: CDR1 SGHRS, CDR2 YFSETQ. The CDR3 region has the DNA TGCGCCAGCAGCTCCGGAGGGCAGTCAAACACTGAAGCTTTCTTT. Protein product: CASSSGGQSNTEAFF.

The CDR3 spells CASSLAALYTEAFF. The CDR3 DNA reads as TGTGCCAGCAGCTTAGCTGCGTTGTACACTGAAGCTTTCTTT. The chain carries TRBV7-9 and TRBJ1-1; no firm D call. This CDR3 contains 14 residues. Trimming removed 0 bases at V and 3 bases at J, with 8 bases between. Germline V gene sequence: CDR1 SEHNR, CDR2 FQNEAQ (reference sequence).

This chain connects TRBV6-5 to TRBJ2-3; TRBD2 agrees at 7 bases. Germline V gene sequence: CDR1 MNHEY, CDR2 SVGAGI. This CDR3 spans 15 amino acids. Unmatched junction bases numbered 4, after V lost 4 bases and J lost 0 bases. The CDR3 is CASSSLAGSTDTQYF. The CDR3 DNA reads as TGTGCCAGCAGTTCCTTAGCGGGTAGCACAGATACGCAGTATTTT.

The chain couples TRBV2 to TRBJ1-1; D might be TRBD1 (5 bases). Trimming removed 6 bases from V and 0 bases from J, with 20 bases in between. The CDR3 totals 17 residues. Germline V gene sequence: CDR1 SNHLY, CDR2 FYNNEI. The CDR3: CASRGGTGSVMNTEAFF. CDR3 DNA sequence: TGTGCCAGCAGGGGGGGAACAGGATCCGTCATGAACACTGAAGCTTTCTTT.

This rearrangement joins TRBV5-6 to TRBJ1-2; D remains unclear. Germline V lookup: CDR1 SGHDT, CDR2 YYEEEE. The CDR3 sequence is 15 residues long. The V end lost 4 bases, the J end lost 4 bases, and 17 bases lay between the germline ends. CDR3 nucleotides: TGTGCCAGCAGCATCTGGGAGCGTGGATCCTATGGCTACACCTTC. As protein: CASSIWERGSYGYTF. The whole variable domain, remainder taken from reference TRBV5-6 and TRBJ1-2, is DAGVTQSPTHLIKTRGQQVTLRCSPKSGHDTVSWYQQALGQGPQFIFQYYEEEERQRGNFPDRFSGHQFPNYSSELNVNALLLGDSALYLCASSIWERGSYGYTFGSGTRLTVV.

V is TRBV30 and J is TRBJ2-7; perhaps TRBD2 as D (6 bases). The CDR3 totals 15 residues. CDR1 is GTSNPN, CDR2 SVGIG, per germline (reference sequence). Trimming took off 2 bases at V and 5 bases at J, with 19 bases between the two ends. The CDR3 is CAWSLGGSERDEQYF. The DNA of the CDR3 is TGTGCCTGGAGTCTTGGAGGGTCCGAACGGGACGAGCAGTACTTC. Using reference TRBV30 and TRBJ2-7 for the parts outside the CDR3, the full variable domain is SQTIHQWPATLVQPVGSPLSLECTVEGTSNPNLYWYRQAAGRGLQLLFYSVGIGQISSEVPQNLSASRPQDRQFILSSKKLLLSDSGFYLCAWSLGGSERDEQYFGPGTRLTVT.

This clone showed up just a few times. For the CDR3, the DNA is TGTGCCAGCAGCGCTAGCGGGAGGGCTGTTGAGCAGTTCTTC. Its protein product is CASSASGRAVEQFF. The chain uses TRBV5-4 and TRBJ2-1; TRBD2 matches at 12 bases. After removal of 4 bases from V and 9 bases from J, the junction contained 5 bases not matched to a gene. Germline V gene sequence: CDR1 SGHNT, CDR2 YYREEE (reference sequence). This CDR3 is 14 amino acids long.

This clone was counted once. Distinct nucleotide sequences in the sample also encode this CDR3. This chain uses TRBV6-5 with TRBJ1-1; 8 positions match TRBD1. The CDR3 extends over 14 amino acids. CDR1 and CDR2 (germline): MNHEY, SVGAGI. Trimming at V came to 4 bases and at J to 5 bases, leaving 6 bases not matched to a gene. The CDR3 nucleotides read TGTGCCAGCAGTTCGCGGACAGGGAAAACTGAAGCTTTCTTT. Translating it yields CASSSRTGKTEAFF.

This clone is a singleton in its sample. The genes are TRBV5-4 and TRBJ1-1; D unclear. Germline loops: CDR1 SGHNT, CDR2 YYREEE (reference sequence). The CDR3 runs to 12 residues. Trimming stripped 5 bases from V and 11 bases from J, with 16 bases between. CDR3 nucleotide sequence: TGTGCCAGCAGTCTAGCACGGGGTGATGCTTTCTTT. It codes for CASSLARGDAFF.

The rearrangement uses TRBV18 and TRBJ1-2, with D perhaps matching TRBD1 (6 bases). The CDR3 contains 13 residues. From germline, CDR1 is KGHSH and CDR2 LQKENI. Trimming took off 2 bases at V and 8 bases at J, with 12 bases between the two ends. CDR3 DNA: TGTGCCAGCTCACCATACAGGGATGAGGGCTACACCTTC. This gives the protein CASSPYRDEGYTF.

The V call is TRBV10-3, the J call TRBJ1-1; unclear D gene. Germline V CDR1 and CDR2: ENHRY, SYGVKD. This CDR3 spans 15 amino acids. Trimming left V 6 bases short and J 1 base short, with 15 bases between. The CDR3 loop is CAISRTGIGNTEAFF. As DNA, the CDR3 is TGTGCCATCAGCCGGACCGGGATTGGGAACACTGAAGCTTTCTTT.

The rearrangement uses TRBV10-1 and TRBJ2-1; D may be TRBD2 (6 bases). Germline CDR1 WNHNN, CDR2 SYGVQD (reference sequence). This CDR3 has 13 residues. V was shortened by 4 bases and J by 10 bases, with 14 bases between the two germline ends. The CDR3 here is CASSGSVSGEQFF. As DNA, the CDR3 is TGCGCCAGCAGTGGTTCGGTTAGCGGAGAGCAGTTCTTC.

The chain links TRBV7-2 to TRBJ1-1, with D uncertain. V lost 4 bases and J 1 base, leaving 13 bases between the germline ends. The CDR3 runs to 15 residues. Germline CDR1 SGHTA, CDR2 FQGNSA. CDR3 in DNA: TGTGCCAGCAGCTCGTTGGGAGCCAGGAACACTGAAGCTTTCTTT. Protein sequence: CASSSLGARNTEAFF. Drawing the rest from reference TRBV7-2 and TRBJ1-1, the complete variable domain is GAGVSQSPSNKVTEKGKDVELRCDPISGHTALYWYRQSLGQGLEFLIYFQGNSAPDKSGLPSDRFSAERTGGSVSTLTIQRTQQEDSAVYLCASSSLGARNTEAFFGQGTRLTVV.

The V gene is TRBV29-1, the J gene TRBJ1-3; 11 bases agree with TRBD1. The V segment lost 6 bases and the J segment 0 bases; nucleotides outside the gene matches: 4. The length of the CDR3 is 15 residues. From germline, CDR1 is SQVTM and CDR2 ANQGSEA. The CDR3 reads CSVRTGGLSGNTIYF. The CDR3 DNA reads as TGCAGCGTCCGGACAGGGGGCCTCTCTGGAAACACCATATATTTT.

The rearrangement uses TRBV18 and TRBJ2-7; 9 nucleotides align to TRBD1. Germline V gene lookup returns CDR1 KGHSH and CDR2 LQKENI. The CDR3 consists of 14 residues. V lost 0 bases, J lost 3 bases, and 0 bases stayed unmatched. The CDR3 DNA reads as TGTGCCAGCTCACCACCGGACAGGGGCTACGAGCAGTACTTC. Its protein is CASSPPDRGYEQYF.